This TCR beta chain was sequenced in a study of blood T cells in healthy people across ages. The wider study: Per two T cells, template switching captured roughly one barcoded beta molecule.

Next came a second PCR, run for about 7 to 12 cycles, which used a sample-barcoded 5' primer along with a J-beta primer mix. Each of the cDNA molecules was tagged by a template-switch adaptor with 12 random nucleotides. TCRdb called the 5' RACE reads again in MiXCR, with one record for every CDR3 protein. There are 700,000 or so distinct CDR3 sequences in the sample; 40% to 45% occur only once, and approximately 29% lies in the top ten. The V and J ends lost 4 bases and 5 bases, in that order; junction bases with no gene match: 8. The germline CDR1 and CDR2 sequences are SGHRS and YFSETQ. This CDR3 has 15 amino acids. Broader study findings: Researchers report that TCR beta diversity correlated strongly with naive T cell percentage. CMV infection status of these donors was not known.

A single count supports this clonotype. Its antigen is currently unknown. The sequence was collected from a man older than 75 in good health. The V and J genes are TRBV5-1 and TRBJ2-1; 8 positions agree with TRBD1. Material: blood. CDR3 nucleotides: TGCGCCAGCAGCCCAGGGGGCAGTACCGACAATGAGCAGTTCTTC. This codes for CASSPGGSTDNEQFF. Looking up the rest from reference TRBV5-1 and TRBJ2-1 gives the full variable domain: KAGVTQTPRYLIKTRGQQVTLSCSPISGHRSVSWYQQTPGQGLQFLFEYFSETQRNKGNFPGRFSGRQFSNSRSEMNVSTLELGDSALYLCASSPGGSTDNEQFFGPGTRLTVL.